This T cell receptor beta chain was sequenced in a study of T cell responses to AZD1222 COVID-19 vaccine. Data came from immunoSEQ multiplex PCR; TCRdb stores just in-frame clones and leaves some out. In the table there are 30,000 to 35,000 clones, around 89% of which are singletons. CDR3 length: 14 residues. Germline V gene lookup returns CDR1 LNHDA and CDR2 SQIVND (reference sequence). The ends were cut back, 7 bases at V and 3 bases at J, with 13 bases in the middle. Study-level results: Spike-wide coverage was observed for vaccine-associated CD4 TCRs, with dominant responses at 160-218 and 743-854. Clonal diversity may have been underestimated in mostly white British donors.

Turning to this clone: Its target is not known.

This specimen was peripheral blood, taken 28 days after the second AZD1222 dose. The chain recombines TRBV19 with TRBJ1-5; D is possibly TRBD1 (6 bases). The origin of this receptor is an adult who received the AZD1222 COVID-19 vaccine. CDR3 DNA sequence: TGTGCCAGTACCCGGACAGTATCCAATCAGCCCCAGCATTTT. This sequence encodes CASTRTVSNQPQHF. Combining the CDR3 with reference TRBV19 and TRBJ1-5 gives the whole variable domain DGGITQSPKYLFRKEGQNVTLSCEQNLNHDAMYWYRQDPGQGLRLIYYSQIVNDFQKGDIAEGYSVSREKKESFPLTVTSAQKNPTAFYLCASTRTVSNQPQHFGDGTRLSIL.